This T cell receptor beta chain comes out of a study of T-cell memory formation after mild COVID-19. The CDR3 loop spans 14 amino acids. The V gene's germline CDR1 is SGHVS and CDR2 FNYEAQ. The V end was cut by 2 bases, the J end by 4 bases, with 12 bases between. This clonotype was found a few times. TCRdb processed the 5' RACE reads anew with MiXCR; each CDR3 protein has one entry. Of roughly 580,000 distinct CDR3 sequences listed, 18% are singletons. Source material: PBMCs or a T cell subset sorted from them (not recorded which). The V gene is TRBV7-6, the J gene TRBJ2-7; D gene uncertain. This clonotype originated in an adult woman who had mild COVID-19 (a few samples of this study predate the infection). Cell type and time point are not known. This chain's CDR3 is CASSLFVHKYEQYF. The CDR3 nucleotides are TGTGCCAGCAGCTTATTTGTCCACAAGTACGAGCAGTACTTC.